This T cell receptor (beta chain) was sequenced during a study of brain metastases from non-small cell lung cancer. Study results and caveats: T-cell clones appeared expanded in approximately 64% of brain metastases relative to matched primary tumors. Paired brain metastases and primary tumors largely shared TCR repertoires. Fewer infiltrating T cells were found in brain metastases than primaries.

The CDR3 loop spans 15 amino acids. Germline V CDR1 and CDR2: PRHDT, FYEKMQ (reference sequence). V lost 3 bases to trimming and J lost 6 bases, with 14 bases between them. On this clone itself: Its target is not known.

Assay: immunoSEQ multiplex PCR; the TCRdb copy retains only in-frame clones and omits some. The sample holds some 720 clones, approximately 90% seen once. This clonotype was sampled from a donor older than 35 with non-small cell lung cancer. The V and J genes are TRBV13 and TRBJ2-2; D ambiguous. The source material was tissue from a brain metastasis. CDR3: CASSFAPTTAGELFF. The CDR3 nucleotides are TGTGCCAGCAGCTTTGCGCCGACGACCGCCGGGGAGCTGTTTTTT.